The T cell receptor (beta chain) under discussion was sequenced for a study of shared clonotypes between healthy human individuals (dated by TCRdb to between 2020 and 2021). The study in broad terms: The cohort included three men and two women between 18 and 49 years of age. To estimate repertoire size and how much clonotype sharing occurs between individuals, the study deeply sequenced the blood TCR repertoires of several healthy adults. To increase sequencing depth and limit assay-specific biases, different laboratories used diverse techniques to prepare libraries and sequence TCR repertoires. Leukapheresis yielded between about 0.85 and 10 billion PBMCs per donor. For each donor, CD4 naive and CD4 memory were each run on three plates, CD8 naive on two plates, and CD8 memory on one plate.

What the study reported, not specific to this receptor: Compared with non-shared clonotypes, the clonotypes found in all four sorted-subset donors had higher generation probabilities. Naive subsets generally had larger estimated clonotype richness than memory subsets did. Based on pairwise subsampling, the degree of clonotype sharing among donors was expected to be affected by sequencing depth. Incomplete sequencing was indicated by rarefaction of sorted-subset datasets, despite the large sequencing depth. Sampling was limited to blood, and TCR repertoires in tissue likely differ from TCR repertoires in blood. When a few donors were compared, the shared fraction of clonotypes was roughly 4.8% for naive CD4, about 4% for naive CD8, more than 2% for memory CD4, and less than 0.5% for memory CD8. Because the study included a small number of donors, the genetic and exposure-history diversity represented was limited.

In regard to this clone: The antigen it binds to is not known. No quality values exist for individual bases; no much larger clone is one base distant.

For the CD8 naive samples, CD45RO-negative cells were positively selected for CCR7, yielding a CD45RA+CCR7+ population from which TemRA cells were excluded. The donors were healthy, HIV-negative adults with no recently reported acute infections or vaccinations. Every donor was a Caucasian adult living in Nashville, Tennessee, USA. Blood was obtained by leukapheresis, after which PBMCs were separated by Ficoll-Histopaque density gradient centrifugation and cryopreserved in liquid nitrogen vapor phase. Purity and quantity of every magnetically sorted T cell population were checked by analytical flow cytometry. Genomic DNA was isolated from each sorted fraction and quantified by UV absorbance on a Nanodrop 2000c. From cysteine to phenylalanine, the CDR3 is 15 amino acids long. The DNA shown is the 45-base CDR3, in frame from base 1. From a lookup of the germline V gene (reference sequence), CDR1 and CDR2 are GTSNPN and SVGIG. V sheds 1 base and J sheds 1 base, leaving 14 bases between their ends.

TCR CDR3 regions were amplified from genomic DNA by multiplex PCR using the deep immunoSEQ assay. For each cell subset, the extracted genomic DNA was distributed evenly across all wells of several immunoSEQ 96-well plates, and each plate served as one replicate. For sorted subsets, 200 ng of genomic DNA, equivalent to about 30,000 T cell genomes, went into each replicate PCR. Purified libraries were measured with a Qubit 3.0 fluorometer, size-checked on a Bioanalyzer 2100, and measured again with the KAPA Library Quantification kit. Every immunoSEQ 96-well plate was sequenced on a separate single-read 150-cycle Illumina NextSeq 550 flow cell. In the paper's pipeline: Because the immunoSEQ output held only junctional sequences and lacked quality scores, the filtering could not match the filtering applied to full-length reads. To assign V/J genes and CDR3, sequences were annotated using PyIR, a Python wrapper for IgBLAST v1.9, with IMGT germline references. Reads were filtered out if the reads had weak V/J assignments (E-value above 1e-6), no CDR3, stop codons, out-of-frame junctions, or ambiguous translated residues. V3J clonotypes were defined as sequences sharing an identical inferred V gene, J gene, and CDR3 amino acid sequence. Percentage overlap between repertoires was calculated by dividing the number of shared unique clonotypes by the size of the smaller repertoire. Repertoire richness was assessed with RTK rarefaction, the Chao1 estimator, and Recon v2.1 estimates of unobserved clonotypes. Generation probabilities for all TCRbeta clonotypes obtained by the gDNA method from a handful of donors were computed using OLGA. Sourced from immuneACCESS, this table was stored by TCRdb with only in-frame sequences that have V and J called. A share of the clones is absent; for the studies checked, an unresolved V gene accounts for under half, and the remainder has no known explanation. V and J calls plus clone size are reproduced from that table; the DNA served to infer D and trimming. The sample table records around 1,900,000 clones; 90% to 95% of these occur just once. The top ten hold around 1.8% of the sample.

The receptor was isolated from a man aged 18 to 30 in good health. Some clones in this sample may be carry-over from other donors' samples. Sample: naive CD8+ T cells from PBMCs. In light of the paper, this sample's cell subset or site label describes: CD45RA+CCR7+. Here the chain combines TRBV30 and TRBJ2-7; confidence is insufficient to name the D gene. The CDR3 protein sequence reads: CAWSAPVSSSYEQYF. The nucleotide sequence reads as follows: TGTGCCTGGAGTGCCCCGGTCTCTTCGTCCTACGAGCAGTACTTC.